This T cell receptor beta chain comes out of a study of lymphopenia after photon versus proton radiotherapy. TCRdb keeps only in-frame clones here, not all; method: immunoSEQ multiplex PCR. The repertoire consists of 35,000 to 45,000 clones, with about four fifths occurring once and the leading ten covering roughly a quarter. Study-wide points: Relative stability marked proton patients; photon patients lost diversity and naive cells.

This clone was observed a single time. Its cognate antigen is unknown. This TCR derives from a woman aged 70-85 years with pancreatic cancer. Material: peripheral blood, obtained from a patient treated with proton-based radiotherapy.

The CDR3 reads CASKREGSSYNEQFF. The DNA for the CDR3 is TGTGCCAGTAAAAGGGAGGGGAGCTCCTACAATGAGCAGTTCTTC. The gene calls are TRBV19 and TRBJ2-1; 7 bases are shared with TRBD2. The germline CDR1 and CDR2 sequences are LNHDA and SQIVND (reference sequence). The J segment lost 0 bases and the V segment lost 7 bases, leaving 6 bases of the junction unmatched. There are 15 residues in the CDR3.